In its sample, the clone carrying this T cell receptor beta chain was seen once. The source of the sample is a study of blood T cell repertoires in COVID-19. Overall study context: There were acute and convalescent COVID-19 samples, and they came from the United States, Italy and Spain.

This CDR3 comprises 14 residues. Per the germline V gene, CDR1 is GTSNPN and CDR2 is SVGIG (reference sequence). V gave up 0 bases and J gave up 4 bases, with 10 bases separating them. Generated by immunoSEQ multiplex PCR, the TCRdb table keeps only in-frame clones and is missing some. The sample lists roughly 200,000 clones, 80% occurring once. The clonotype was recovered from a man aged 55-75 years with acute or convalescent COVID-19. The sample was peripheral blood. The rearrangement joins TRBV30 to TRBJ1-5, with D unclear. CDR3 residues: CAWSVEGRNQPQHF. CDR3 in DNA: TGTGCCTGGAGTGTAGAAGGGAGGAATCAGCCCCAGCATTTT.